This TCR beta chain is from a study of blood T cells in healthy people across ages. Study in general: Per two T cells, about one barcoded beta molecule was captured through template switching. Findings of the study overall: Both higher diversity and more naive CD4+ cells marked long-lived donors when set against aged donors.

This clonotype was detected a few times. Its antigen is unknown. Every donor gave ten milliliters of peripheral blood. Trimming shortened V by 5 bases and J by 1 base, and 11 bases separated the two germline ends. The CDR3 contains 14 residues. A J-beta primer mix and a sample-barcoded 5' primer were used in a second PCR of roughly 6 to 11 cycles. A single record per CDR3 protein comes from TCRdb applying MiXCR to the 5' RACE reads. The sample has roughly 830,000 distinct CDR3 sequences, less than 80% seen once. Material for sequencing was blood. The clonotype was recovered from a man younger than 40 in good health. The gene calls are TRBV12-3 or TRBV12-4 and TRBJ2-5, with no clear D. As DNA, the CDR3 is TGTGCCAGCAGTATTAGACTGGTCCAAGAGACCCAGTACTTC. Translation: CASSIRLVQETQYF.